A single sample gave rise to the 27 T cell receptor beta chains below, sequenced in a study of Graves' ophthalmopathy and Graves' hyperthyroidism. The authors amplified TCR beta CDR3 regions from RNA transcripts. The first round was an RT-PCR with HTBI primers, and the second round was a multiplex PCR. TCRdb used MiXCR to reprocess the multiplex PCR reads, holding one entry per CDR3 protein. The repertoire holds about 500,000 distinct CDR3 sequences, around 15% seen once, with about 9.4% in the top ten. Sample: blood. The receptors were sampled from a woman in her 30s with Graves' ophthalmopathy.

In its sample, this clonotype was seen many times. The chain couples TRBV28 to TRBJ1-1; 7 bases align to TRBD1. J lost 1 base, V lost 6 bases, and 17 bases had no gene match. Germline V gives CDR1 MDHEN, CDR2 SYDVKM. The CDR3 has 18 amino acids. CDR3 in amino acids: CASRNSGTGATTNTEAFF. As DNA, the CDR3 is TGTGCCAGCAGAAACTCGGGAACAGGGGCAACCACGAACACTGAAGCTTTCTTT.

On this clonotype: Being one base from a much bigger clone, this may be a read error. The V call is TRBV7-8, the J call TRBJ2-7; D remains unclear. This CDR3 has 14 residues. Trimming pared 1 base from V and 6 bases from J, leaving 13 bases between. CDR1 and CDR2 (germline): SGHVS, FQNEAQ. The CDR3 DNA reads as TGTGCCAGCAGCTTAGTCCAGATCCTTTGCGAGCAGTACTTC. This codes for CASSLVQILCEQYF.

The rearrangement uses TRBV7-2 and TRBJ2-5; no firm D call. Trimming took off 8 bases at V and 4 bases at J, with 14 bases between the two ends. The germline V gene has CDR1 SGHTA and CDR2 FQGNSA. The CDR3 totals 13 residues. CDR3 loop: CASAFNLAETQYF. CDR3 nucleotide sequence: TGTGCCAGCGCTTTTAATTTGGCAGAGACCCAGTACTTC.

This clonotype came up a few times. DNA for the CDR3: TGTGCCAGCTCACCATCCTCGGGTTATGGCTACACCTTC. This sequence encodes CASSPSSGYGYTF. The V gene is TRBV18, the J gene TRBJ1-2; D gene ambiguous. V gave up 2 bases and J gave up 5 bases, with 9 bases separating them. The CDR3 spans 13 residues. CDR1 and CDR2 from the germline V gene are KGHSH and LQKENI.

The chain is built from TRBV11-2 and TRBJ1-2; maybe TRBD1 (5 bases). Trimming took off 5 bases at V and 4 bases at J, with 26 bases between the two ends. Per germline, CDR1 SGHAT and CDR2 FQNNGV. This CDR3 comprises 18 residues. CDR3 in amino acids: CASSVHPGGILDVYGYTF. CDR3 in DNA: TGTGCCAGCAGCGTCCACCCCGGGGGAATCCTTGATGTCTATGGCTACACCTTC.

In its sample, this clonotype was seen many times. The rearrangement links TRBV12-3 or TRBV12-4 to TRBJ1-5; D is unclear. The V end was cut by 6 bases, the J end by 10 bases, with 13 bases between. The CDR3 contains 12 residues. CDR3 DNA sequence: TGTGCCAGCAGCCCGGTTTGGTTCCCCCAGCATTTT. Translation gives CASSPVWFPQHF.

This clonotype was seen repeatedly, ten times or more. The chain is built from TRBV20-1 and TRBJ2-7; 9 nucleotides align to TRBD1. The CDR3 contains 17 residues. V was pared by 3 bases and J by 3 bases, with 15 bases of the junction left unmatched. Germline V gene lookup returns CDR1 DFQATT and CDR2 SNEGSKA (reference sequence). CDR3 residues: CSARDIGTGQEIYEQYF. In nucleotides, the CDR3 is TGCAGTGCTAGGGATATTGGGACAGGGCAGGAAATCTACGAGCAGTACTTC.

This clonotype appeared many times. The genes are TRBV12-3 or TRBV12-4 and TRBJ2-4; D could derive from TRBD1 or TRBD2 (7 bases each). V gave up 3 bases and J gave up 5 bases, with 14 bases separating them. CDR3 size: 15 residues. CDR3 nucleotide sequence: TGTGCCAGCAGTTTGGGAGGGGGCCCCCAAAACATTCAGTACTTC. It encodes CASSLGGGPQNIQYF.

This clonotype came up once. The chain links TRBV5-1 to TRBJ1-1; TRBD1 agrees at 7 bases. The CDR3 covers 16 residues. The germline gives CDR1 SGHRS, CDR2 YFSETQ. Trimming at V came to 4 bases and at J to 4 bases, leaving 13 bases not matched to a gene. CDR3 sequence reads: CASSTVQGMAITEAFF. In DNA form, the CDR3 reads TGCGCCAGCAGCACAGTACAGGGGATGGCGATCACTGAAGCTTTCTTT.

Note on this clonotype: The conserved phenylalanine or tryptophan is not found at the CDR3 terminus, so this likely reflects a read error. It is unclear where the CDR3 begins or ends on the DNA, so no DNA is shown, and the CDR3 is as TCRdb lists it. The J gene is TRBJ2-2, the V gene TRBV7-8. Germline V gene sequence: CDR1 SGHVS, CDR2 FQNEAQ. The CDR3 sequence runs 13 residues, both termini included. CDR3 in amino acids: CASSFGITGELVS.

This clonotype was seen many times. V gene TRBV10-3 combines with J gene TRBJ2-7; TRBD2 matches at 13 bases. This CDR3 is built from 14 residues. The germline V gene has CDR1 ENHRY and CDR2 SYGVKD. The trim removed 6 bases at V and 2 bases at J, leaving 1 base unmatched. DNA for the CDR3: TGTGCCATCAGCGGGACTAGCGGGACCTACGAGCAGTACTTC. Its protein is CAISGTSGTYEQYF.

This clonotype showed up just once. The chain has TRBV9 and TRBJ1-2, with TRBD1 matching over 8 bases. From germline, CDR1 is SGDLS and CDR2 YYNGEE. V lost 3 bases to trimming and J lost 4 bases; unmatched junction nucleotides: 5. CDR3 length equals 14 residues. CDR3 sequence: CASSGGQETYGYTF. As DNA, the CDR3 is TGTGCCAGCAGCGGGGGACAGGAGACCTATGGCTACACCTTC. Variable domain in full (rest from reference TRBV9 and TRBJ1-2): DSGVTQTPKHLITATGQRVTLRCSPRSGDLSVYWYQQSLDQGLQFLIQYYNGEERAKGNILERFSAQQFPDLHSELNLSSLELGDSALYFCASSGGQETYGYTFGSGTRLTVV.

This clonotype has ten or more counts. DNA for the CDR3: TGTGCCAGCAGTGCTGGGAGCTCCTACGAGCAGTACTTC. Translating gives CASSAGSSYEQYF. This chain joins TRBV6-1 and TRBJ2-7, with D possibly being TRBD2 (5 bases). There are 13 residues in the CDR3. V was cut by 4 bases and J by 0 bases, with 7 bases left in between. CDR1 MNHNS and CDR2 SASEGT come from the germline V gene.

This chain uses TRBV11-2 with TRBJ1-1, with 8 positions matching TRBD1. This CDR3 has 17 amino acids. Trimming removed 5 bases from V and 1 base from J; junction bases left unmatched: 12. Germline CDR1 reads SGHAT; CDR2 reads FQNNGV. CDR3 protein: CASSISGGRSSNTEAFF. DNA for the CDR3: TGTGCCAGCAGCATATCAGGGGGCCGATCGTCGAACACTGAAGCTTTCTTT. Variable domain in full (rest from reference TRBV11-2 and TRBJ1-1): EAGVAQSPRYKIIEKRQSVAFWCNPISGHATLYWYQQILGQGPKLLIQFQNNGVVDDSQLPKDRFSAERLKGVDSTLKIQPAKLEDSAVYLCASSISGGRSSNTEAFFGQGTRLTVV.

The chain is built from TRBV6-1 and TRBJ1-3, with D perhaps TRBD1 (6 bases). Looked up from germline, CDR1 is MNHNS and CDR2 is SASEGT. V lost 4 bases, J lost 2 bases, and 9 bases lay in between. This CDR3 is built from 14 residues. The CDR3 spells CASSAGGTGNTIYF. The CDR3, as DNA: TGTGCCAGCAGTGCCGGGGGCACTGGAAACACCATATATTTT.

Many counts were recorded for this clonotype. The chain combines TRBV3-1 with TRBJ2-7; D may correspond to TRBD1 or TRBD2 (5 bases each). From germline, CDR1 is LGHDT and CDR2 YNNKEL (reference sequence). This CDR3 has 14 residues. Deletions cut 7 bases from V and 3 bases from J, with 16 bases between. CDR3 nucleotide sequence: TGTGCCAGCACCTCGGACTCAGGGAGCTACGAGCAGTACTTC. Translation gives CASTSDSGSYEQYF.

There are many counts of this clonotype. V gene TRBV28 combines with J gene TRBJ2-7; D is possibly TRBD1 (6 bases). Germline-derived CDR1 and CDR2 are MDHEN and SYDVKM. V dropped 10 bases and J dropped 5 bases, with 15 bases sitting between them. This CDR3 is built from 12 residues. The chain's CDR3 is CATYTGIDEQYF. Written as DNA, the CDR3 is TGTGCCACTTACACAGGGATCGACGAGCAGTACTTC.

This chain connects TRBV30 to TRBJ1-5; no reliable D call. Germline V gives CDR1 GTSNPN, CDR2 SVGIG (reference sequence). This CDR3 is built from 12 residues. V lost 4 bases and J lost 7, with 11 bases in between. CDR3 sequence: CAWNLESQPQHF. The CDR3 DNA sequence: TGTGCCTGGAATCTTGAAAGCCAGCCCCAGCATTTT.

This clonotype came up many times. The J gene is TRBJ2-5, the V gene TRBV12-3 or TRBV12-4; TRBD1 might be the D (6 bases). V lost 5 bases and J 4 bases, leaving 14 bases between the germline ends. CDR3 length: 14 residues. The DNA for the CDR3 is TGTGCCAGCAGTCTTTCGACAGGAGGAGAGACCCAGTACTTC. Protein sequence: CASSLSTGGETQYF.

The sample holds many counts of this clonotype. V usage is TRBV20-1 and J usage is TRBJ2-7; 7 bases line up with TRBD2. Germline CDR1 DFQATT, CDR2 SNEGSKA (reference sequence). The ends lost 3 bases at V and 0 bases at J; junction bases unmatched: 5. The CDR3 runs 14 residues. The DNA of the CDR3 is TGCAGTGCTAGTGTTGGGGACTACTCCTACGAGCAGTACTTC. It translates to CSASVGDYSYEQYF.

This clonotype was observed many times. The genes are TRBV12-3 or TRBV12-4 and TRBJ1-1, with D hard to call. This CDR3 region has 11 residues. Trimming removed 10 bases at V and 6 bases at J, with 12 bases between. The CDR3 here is CATRPRSEAFF. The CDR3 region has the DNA TGTGCCACCCGGCCCCGTTCTGAAGCTTTCTTT.

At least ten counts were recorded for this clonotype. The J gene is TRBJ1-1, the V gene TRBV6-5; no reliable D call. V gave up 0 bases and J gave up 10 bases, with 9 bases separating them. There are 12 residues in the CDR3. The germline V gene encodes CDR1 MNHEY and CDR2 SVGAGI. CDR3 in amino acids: CASSYSPLGAFF. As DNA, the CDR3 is TGTGCCAGCAGTTACTCACCCTTGGGAGCTTTCTTT.

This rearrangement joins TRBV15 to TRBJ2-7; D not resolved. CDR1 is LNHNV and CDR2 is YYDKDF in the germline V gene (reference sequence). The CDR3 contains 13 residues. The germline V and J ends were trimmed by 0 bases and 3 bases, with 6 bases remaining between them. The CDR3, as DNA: TGTGCCACCAGCAGAGACACCTTCTACGAGCAGTACTTC. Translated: CATSRDTFYEQYF.

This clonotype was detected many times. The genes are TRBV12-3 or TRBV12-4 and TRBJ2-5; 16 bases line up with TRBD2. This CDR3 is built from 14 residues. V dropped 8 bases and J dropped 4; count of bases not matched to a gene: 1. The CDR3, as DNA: TGTGCCAGCGGGACTAGCGGGGGGGGAGAGACCCAGTACTTC. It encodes CASGTSGGGETQYF.

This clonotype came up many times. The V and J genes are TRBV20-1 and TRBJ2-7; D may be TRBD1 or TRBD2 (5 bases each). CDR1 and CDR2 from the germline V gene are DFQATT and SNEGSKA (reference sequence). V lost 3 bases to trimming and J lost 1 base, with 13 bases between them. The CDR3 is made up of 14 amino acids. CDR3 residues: CSASGTGTSYEQYF. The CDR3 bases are TGCAGTGCTAGCGGGACCGGCACTTCCTACGAGCAGTACTTC.

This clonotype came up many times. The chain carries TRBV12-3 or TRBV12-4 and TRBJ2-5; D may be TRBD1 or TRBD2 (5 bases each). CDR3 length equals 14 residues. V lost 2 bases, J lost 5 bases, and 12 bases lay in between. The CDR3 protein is CASSLSQGRETQYF. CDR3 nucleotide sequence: TGTGCCAGCAGTTTATCGCAGGGACGGGAGACCCAGTACTTC.

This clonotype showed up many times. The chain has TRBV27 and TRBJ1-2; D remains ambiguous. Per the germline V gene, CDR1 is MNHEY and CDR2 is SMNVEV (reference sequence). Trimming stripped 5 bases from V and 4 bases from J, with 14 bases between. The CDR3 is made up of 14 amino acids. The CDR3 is CASSPTGRSYGYTF. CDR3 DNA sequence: TGTGCCAGCAGTCCCACCGGAAGATCCTATGGCTACACCTTC.